The 21 T cell receptor beta chains listed next were all sequenced from one sample in a study of blood T cell repertoires in COVID-19. The table came from immunoSEQ multiplex PCR; TCRdb's copy has only in-frame clones and leaves some out. This sample has roughly 150,000 clones, with around 89% found just once. The sequenced sample was peripheral blood. The origin of the receptors is a woman aged 55-69 years with active COVID-19.

The rearrangement uses TRBV6-2 or TRBV6-3 and TRBJ1-2, with D perhaps matching TRBD1 (6 bases). CDR1 is MNHEY and CDR2 is SVGEGT in the germline V gene. V dropped 5 bases and J dropped 4 bases, with 11 bases sitting between them. The CDR3 contains 13 residues. This CDR3 reads CASSPRQVYGYTF. In DNA form, the CDR3 reads TGTGCCAGCAGTCCAAGACAGGTCTATGGCTACACCTTC.

The rearrangement uses TRBV19 and TRBJ1-1, with D tentatively TRBD1 (6 bases). The V end was cut by 4 bases, the J end by 8 bases, with 11 bases between. The CDR3 sequence is 12 residues long. The germline CDR1 and CDR2 sequences are LNHDA and SQIVND (reference sequence). CDR3 amino acids: CASSKGGVEAFF. CDR3 DNA sequence: TGTGCCAGTAGTAAAGGGGGTGTAGAAGCTTTCTTT.

The chain recombines TRBV9 with TRBJ1-2; 8 nucleotides agree with TRBD1. The germline V gene encodes CDR1 SGDLS and CDR2 YYNGEE. V lost 2 bases to trimming and J lost 0 bases; unmatched junction nucleotides: 6. This CDR3 spans 16 amino acids. This CDR3 is CASSVGTGRTNYGYTF. In DNA form, the CDR3 reads TGTGCCAGCAGCGTGGGGACAGGAAGGACTAACTATGGCTACACCTTC.

The CDR3 nucleotides read TGTGCCAGCAGCCAGGCCCCTACATTACTAGGCGGAACTTACAATGAGCAGTTCTTC. Its translation: CASSQAPTLLGGTYNEQFF. V and J are TRBV14 and TRBJ2-1, with D tentatively TRBD2 (5 bases). The germline CDR1 and CDR2 sequences are SGHDN and FVKESK. V was clipped by 3 bases and J by 4 bases, with 25 bases between them. CDR3 size: 19 residues.

This chain links TRBV19 with TRBJ1-1; a possible D gene is TRBD1 (5 bases). Trimming pared 1 base from V and 11 bases from J, leaving 8 bases between. This CDR3 is 11 amino acids long. Germline-derived CDR1 and CDR2 are LNHDA and SQIVND (reference sequence). The CDR3 here is CASSIAGVAFF. The CDR3 DNA is TGTGCCAGTAGTATAGCGGGGGTCGCTTTCTTT. Drawing the rest from reference TRBV19 and TRBJ1-1, the complete variable domain is DGGITQSPKYLFRKEGQNVTLSCEQNLNHDAMYWYRQDPGQGLRLIYYSQIVNDFQKGDIAEGYSVSREKKESFPLTVTSAQKNPTAFYLCASSIAGVAFFGQGTRLTVV.

The V gene is TRBV19, the J gene TRBJ2-1; 8 positions agree with TRBD1. Trimming cost V 2 bases and J 7 bases; bases outside gene matches: 4. Germline assignment: CDR1 LNHDA and CDR2 SQIVND (reference sequence). The CDR3 sequence is 14 residues long. CDR3 DNA: TGTGCCAGTAGTATACAGGGGGCGGGGAATGAGCAGTTCTTC. Protein product: CASSIQGAGNEQFF.

The chain joins TRBV5-4 to TRBJ1-2, with a tentative D call TRBD1 (5 bases). The germline V gene encodes CDR1 SGHNT and CDR2 YYREEE (reference sequence). V was trimmed by 4 bases and J by 2 bases, leaving 9 bases between them. The CDR3 runs 13 residues. CDR3 DNA: TGTGCCAGCAGCCCTACAGGCAACTATGGCTACACCTTC. It codes for CASSPTGNYGYTF. Using reference TRBV5-4 and TRBJ1-2 for the parts outside the CDR3, the full variable domain is ETGVTQSPTHLIKTRGQQVTLRCSSQSGHNTVSWYQQALGQGPQFIFQYYREEENGRGNFPPRFSGLQFPNYSSELNVNALELDDSALYLCASSPTGNYGYTFGSGTRLTVV.

This clone occurred once. The chain couples TRBV4-2 to TRBJ2-5; possibly TRBD1 for D (5 bases). Germline V gene sequence: CDR1 LGHNA, CDR2 YNFKEQ. The CDR3 sequence is 14 residues long. Deletions cut 4 bases from V and 1 base from J, with 10 bases between. CDR3 in DNA: TGTGCCAGCAGCCCAGGACATACCCAAGAGACCCAGTACTTC. Protein sequence: CASSPGHTQETQYF.

This sequence joins TRBV28 and TRBJ1-3; TRBD1 matches at 7 bases. Germline V gives CDR1 MDHEN, CDR2 SYDVKM. The CDR3 has 16 residues. The trim removed 6 bases at V and 0 bases at J, leaving 8 bases unmatched. Written as DNA, the CDR3 is TGTGCCAGCAGCTCTTCCGGGACAGACTCTGGAAACACCATATATTTT. It specifies CASSSSGTDSGNTIYF.

This clone was counted once. The CDR3 coding sequence is TGTGCCAGCAGGGAGAGGACTAGCACAGATACGCAGTATTTT. It codes for CASRERTSTDTQYF. The rearrangement links TRBV6-4 to TRBJ2-3, with D possibly matching TRBD2 (5 bases). This CDR3 is 14 amino acids long. The germline gives CDR1 MRHNA, CDR2 SNTAGT. Trimming took off 6 bases at V and 0 bases at J, with 10 bases between the two ends.

The V gene is TRBV27, the J gene TRBJ2-1; D perhaps matches TRBD1 (6 bases). In germline, CDR1 is MNHEY, CDR2 SMNVEV (reference sequence). This CDR3 is 11 amino acids long. The V gene lost 6 bases and the J gene lost 10 bases, with 10 bases spanning the gap. CDR3 protein: CASSPGTEQFF. The CDR3 nucleotides read TGTGCCAGCAGCCCTGGGACAGAGCAGTTCTTC.

This chain links TRBV3-1 (or the pseudogene TRBV3-2) with TRBJ1-1, with 7 bases aligning to TRBD1. CDR3 size: 14 residues. Germline V gene sequence: CDR1 LGHDT, CDR2 YNNKEL (reference sequence). Trimming at V came to 4 bases and at J to 5 bases, leaving 7 bases not matched to a gene. The CDR3 is CASSPRQGHTEAFF. In DNA form, the CDR3 reads TGTGCCAGCAGCCCAAGACAGGGTCATACTGAAGCTTTCTTT.

This chain connects TRBV10-2 to TRBJ1-1; D unresolved. Germline CDR1 WSHSY, CDR2 SAAADI. V lost 10 bases to trimming and J lost 1 base, with 16 bases between them. This CDR3 contains 14 residues. CDR3 sequence: CATLGFSSNTEAFF. CDR3 nucleotides: TGCGCCACCCTGGGTTTTAGCTCGAACACTGAAGCTTTCTTT.

The rearrangement links TRBV10-2 to TRBJ2-7, with 11 bases fitting TRBD2. The junction had 7 bases not matched to a gene; V was cut back by 8 bases and J by 7 bases. CDR3 length: 13 amino acids. Germline V gene sequence: CDR1 WSHSY, CDR2 SAAADI. CDR3 DNA sequence: TGCGCCAGCCTACTAGCGGGAGTAAAAGAGCAGTACTTC. Encoded protein: CASLLAGVKEQYF.

This chain uses TRBV24-1 with TRBJ2-7, with TRBD1 matching 8 bases. Germline assignment: CDR1 KGHDR and CDR2 SFDVKD. The CDR3 contains 15 residues. The V and J ends lost 4 bases and 2 bases, in that order; junction bases with no gene match: 6. The CDR3 nucleotides read TGTGCCACCAGTGACCGGGACAGGCCGACCTACGAGCAGTACTTC. Its protein product is CATSDRDRPTYEQYF.

This chain's CDR3 is CASSRLESEGKNPQFF. CDR3 bases: TGTGCCAGCAGTAGACTGGAGAGCGAAGGTAAAAACCCGCAGTTCTTC. The chain links TRBV9 to TRBJ2-1; D is unresolved. This CDR3 region has 16 residues. Germline-derived CDR1 and CDR2 are SGDLS and YYNGEE. V was shortened by 5 bases and J by 12 bases, with 27 bases between the two germline ends.

The V call is TRBV7-3, the J call TRBJ2-7; 9 bases match TRBD1. The CDR3 covers 16 residues. The germline V gene has CDR1 SGHTA and CDR2 FQGTGA. Trimming at V came to 2 bases and at J to 5 bases, leaving 10 bases not matched to a gene. CDR3 DNA sequence: TGTGCCAGCAGCTTATTAGGCGGGACAGGGAGTGACGAGCAGTACTTC. Translating it yields CASSLLGGTGSDEQYF.

The V call is TRBV28, the J call TRBJ2-7, with 11 bases aligning to TRBD2. The CDR3 sequence is 14 residues long. Trimming cost V 2 bases and J 6 bases; bases outside gene matches: 3. Germline CDR1 is MDHEN and CDR2 is SYDVKM. CDR3 DNA sequence: TGTGCCAGCAGTTTACAAACTAGCGGGAGCGAGCAGTACTTC. Its translation: CASSLQTSGSEQYF. The whole variable domain, remainder taken from reference TRBV28 and TRBJ2-7, is DVKVTQSSRYLVKRTGEKVFLECVQDMDHENMFWYRQDPGLGLRLIYFSYDVKMKEKGDIPEGYSVSREKKERFSLILESASTNQTSMYLCASSLQTSGSEQYFGPGTRLTVT.

The V call is TRBV6-5, the J call TRBJ2-7; 10 bases are shared with TRBD2. V was pared by 7 bases and J by 2 bases, with 5 bases of the junction left unmatched. The CDR3 spans 14 residues. Germline CDR1 MNHEY, CDR2 SVGAGI. The CDR3 protein is CASTSSGRAYEQYF. The CDR3 nucleotides are TGTGCCAGCACCTCAAGCGGGAGGGCCTACGAGCAGTACTTC.

The V call is TRBV28, the J call TRBJ1-1, with D possibly TRBD1 on 6 matching bases. This CDR3 is 15 amino acids long. V was cut by 6 bases and J by 5 bases, with 19 bases left in between. Germline CDR1 is MDHEN and CDR2 is SYDVKM. The CDR3 reads CASRPEHRAGTEAFF. DNA of the CDR3: TGTGCCAGCAGACCAGAACACAGGGCTGGGACTGAAGCTTTCTTT.

The gene calls are TRBV5-4 and TRBJ2-3; 9 nucleotides agree with TRBD2. CDR1 SGHNT and CDR2 YYREEE come from the germline V gene (reference sequence). This CDR3 spans 16 amino acids. Losses at the gene ends were 2 bases for V and 3 bases for J; bases not matched to a gene: 7. The CDR3 loop reads CASSLVLAGDTDTQYF. The CDR3 DNA is TGTGCCAGCAGCTTAGTTTTAGCGGGGGATACAGATACGCAGTATTTT.